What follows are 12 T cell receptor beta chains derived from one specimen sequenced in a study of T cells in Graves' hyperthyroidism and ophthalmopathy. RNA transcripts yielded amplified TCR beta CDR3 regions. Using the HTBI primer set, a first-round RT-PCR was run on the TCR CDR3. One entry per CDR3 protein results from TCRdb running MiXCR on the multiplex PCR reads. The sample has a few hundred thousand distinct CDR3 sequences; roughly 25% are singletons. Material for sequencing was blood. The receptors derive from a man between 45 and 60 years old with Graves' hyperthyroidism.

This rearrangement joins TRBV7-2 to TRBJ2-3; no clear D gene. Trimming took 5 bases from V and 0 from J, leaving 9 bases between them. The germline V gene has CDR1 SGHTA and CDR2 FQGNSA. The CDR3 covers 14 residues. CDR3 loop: CASSAQRSTDTQYF. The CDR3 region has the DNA TGTGCCAGCAGCGCACAGAGGAGCACAGATACGCAGTATTTT.

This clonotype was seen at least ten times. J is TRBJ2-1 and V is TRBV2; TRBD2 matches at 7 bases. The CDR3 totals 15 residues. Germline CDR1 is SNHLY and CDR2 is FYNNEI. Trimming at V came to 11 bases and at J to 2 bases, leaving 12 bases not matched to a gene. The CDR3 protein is CAGTGGGLTYNEQFF. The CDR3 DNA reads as TGTGCCGGCACGGGGGGAGGCCTTACCTACAATGAGCAGTTCTTC.

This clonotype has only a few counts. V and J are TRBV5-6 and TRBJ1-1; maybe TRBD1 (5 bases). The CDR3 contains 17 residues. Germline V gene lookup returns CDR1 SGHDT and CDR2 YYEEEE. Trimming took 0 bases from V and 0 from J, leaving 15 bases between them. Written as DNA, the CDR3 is TGTGCCAGCAGCTTGGTTGGGGGGGATGGGGTGAACACTGAAGCTTTCTTT. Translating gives CASSLVGGDGVNTEAFF.

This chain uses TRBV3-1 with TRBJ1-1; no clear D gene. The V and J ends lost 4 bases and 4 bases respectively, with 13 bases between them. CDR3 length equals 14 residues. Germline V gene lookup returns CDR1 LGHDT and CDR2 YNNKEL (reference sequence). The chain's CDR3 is CASSPAGMGTEAFF. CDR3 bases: TGTGCCAGCAGCCCCGCGGGGATGGGCACTGAAGCTTTCTTT.

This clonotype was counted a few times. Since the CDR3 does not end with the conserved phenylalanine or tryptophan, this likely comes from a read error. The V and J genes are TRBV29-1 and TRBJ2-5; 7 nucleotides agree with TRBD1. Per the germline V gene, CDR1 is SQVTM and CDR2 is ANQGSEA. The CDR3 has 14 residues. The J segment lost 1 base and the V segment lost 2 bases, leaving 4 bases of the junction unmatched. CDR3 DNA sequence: TGCAGCGTTGAACGACAGGGCGGCCAAGAGACCCAGTACCTC. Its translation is CSVERQGGQETQYL.

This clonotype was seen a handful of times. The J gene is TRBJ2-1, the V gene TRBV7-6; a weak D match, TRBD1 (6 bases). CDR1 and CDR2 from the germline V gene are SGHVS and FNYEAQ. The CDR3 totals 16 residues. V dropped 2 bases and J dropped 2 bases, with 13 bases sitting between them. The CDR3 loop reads CASSLILGTTYNEQFF. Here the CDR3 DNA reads TGTGCCAGCAGCTTAATCCTCGGGACAACCTACAATGAGCAGTTCTTC.

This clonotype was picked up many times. CDR3 bases: TGTGCCAGCAGGTGGGGAGGTGAGCAGTTCTTC. This codes for CASRWGGEQFF. The chain is built from TRBV28 and TRBJ2-1; D is perhaps TRBD2 (6 bases). Germline V gene sequence: CDR1 MDHEN, CDR2 SYDVKM. The V end lost 6 bases, the J end lost 9 bases, and 9 bases lay between the germline ends. This CDR3 region has 11 residues.

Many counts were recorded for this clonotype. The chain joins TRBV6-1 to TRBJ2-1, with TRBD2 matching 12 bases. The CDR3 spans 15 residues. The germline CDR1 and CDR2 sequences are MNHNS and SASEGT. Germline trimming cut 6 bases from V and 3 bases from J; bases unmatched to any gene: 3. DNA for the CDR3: TGTGCCAGCAGGAGGACTAGCGGGGACTACAATGAGCAGTTCTTC. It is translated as CASRRTSGDYNEQFF.

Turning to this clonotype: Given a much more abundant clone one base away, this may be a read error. The CDR3: CATSPWTGYEQYF. In DNA, the CDR3 is TGTGCCACCAGTCCCTGGACGGGCTACGAGCAGTACTTC. This chain joins TRBV6-1 and TRBJ2-7; unclear D gene. This CDR3 spans 13 amino acids. Germline lookup yields CDR1 MNHNS and CDR2 SASEGT.

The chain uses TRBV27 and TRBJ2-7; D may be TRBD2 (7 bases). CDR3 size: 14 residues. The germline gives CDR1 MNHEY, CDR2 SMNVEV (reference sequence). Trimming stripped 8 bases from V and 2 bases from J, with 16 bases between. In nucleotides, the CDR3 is TGTGCCAGCCCCCTGGGGGGGCCGACCTACGAGCAGTACTTC. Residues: CASPLGGPTYEQYF.

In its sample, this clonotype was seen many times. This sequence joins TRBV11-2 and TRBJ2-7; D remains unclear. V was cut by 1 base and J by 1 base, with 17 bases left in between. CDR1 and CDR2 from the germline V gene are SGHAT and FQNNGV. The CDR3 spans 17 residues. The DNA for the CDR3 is TGTGCCAGCAGCTTAGGCAACAGCTGGCAGCCGTCCTACGAGCAGTACTTC. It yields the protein CASSLGNSWQPSYEQYF.

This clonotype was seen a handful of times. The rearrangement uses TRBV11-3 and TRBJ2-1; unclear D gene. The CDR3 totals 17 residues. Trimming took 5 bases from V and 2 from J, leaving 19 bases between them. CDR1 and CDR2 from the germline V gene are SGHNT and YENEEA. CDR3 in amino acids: CASSRVLQKRAYNEQFF. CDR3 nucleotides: TGTGCCAGCAGCAGAGTCCTACAAAAAAGGGCCTACAATGAGCAGTTCTTC.